The next 17 T cell receptor delta chains were all read from a single sample in a study of γδ T cells in repeated Plasmodium falciparum infection. TCRdb reanalyzed the multiplex PCR reads using CATT. The table has 85,000 to 95,000 delta-chain clones, 1.4% to 1.5% seen once. Gammadelta T cells were flow-sorted from PBMC into Vgamma9/Vdelta2+ and Vdelta2-negative populations for bulk analysis. Sequencing was carried out using gamma-delta T cells from blood. The receptors here all came from a pool of human donors (malaria-infected and uninfected, not separated).

This clone was recorded many times. This DNA translates differently at residue 11 from the TCRdb protein, which is that of a much larger clone; a read error is likely, and the protein shown is the DNA's own translation. The chain employs TRDV2 and TRDJ1; D remains unclear. The germline CDR1 and CDR2 sequences are GEAIGNYY and EKD. V was trimmed by 0 bases and J by 2 bases, leaving 21 bases between them. This CDR3 has 18 residues. CDR3 in DNA: TGTGCCTGTGACACCCTTTCTCCAAGAGATGCGGGGACCGATAAACTCATCTTT. This sequence encodes CACDTLSPRDAGTDKLIF.

This clone was observed a few times. V usage is TRDV1 and J usage is TRDJ1; 8 bases match TRDD3. The J gene was not available in TCRdb and was assigned here by matching the DNA to germline segments. V lost 1 base and J lost 0; bases outside the gene matches: 13. Germline CDR1 and CDR2: TSWWSYY and QGS. The CDR3 loop spans 19 amino acids. CDR3 in amino acids: CALGERPPTGGQYTDKLIF. The CDR3, as DNA: TGTGCTCTTGGGGAACGGCCACCTACTGGGGGGCAGTACACCGATAAACTCATCTTT.

As to this clone: This likely came from a read error, as a far larger clone is one base away. The same CDR3 also results from other DNA sequences found in this sample. V and J are TRDV1 and TRDJ1, with 9 bases that match TRDD3. Assignment of the J gene here rests on matching the DNA to germline, because TCRdb gives none. Germline V gives CDR1 TSWWSYY, CDR2 QGS. This CDR3 contains 21 residues. This CDR3 is CALGESTRYWGTRGYTDKLIF. In nucleotides, the CDR3 is TGTGCTCTTGGGGAAAGCACTAGGTACTGGGGGACCCGGGGGTACACCGACAAACTCATCTTT.

Comments on this clone: TCRdb's entry gives the protein of a much larger clone, which mismatches this DNA's translation at residue 15, likely from a read error; the protein reported here is translated from the DNA. The genes are TRDV3 and TRDJ1; D gene ambiguous. The CDR3 spans 18 residues. Germline lookup yields CDR1 TVYSNPD and CDR2 GDNSRS (reference sequence). This CDR3 reads CAFMDSRSAERRADELIF. CDR3 DNA: TGTGCCTTTATGGATTCGAGGAGCGCCGAGCGCAGGGCCGATGAACTCATCTTT. Full variable domain (outside the CDR3, taken from reference TRDV3 and TRDJ1): CDKVTQSSPDQTVASGSEVVLLCTYDTVYSNPDLFWYRIRPDYSFQFVFYGDNSRSEGADFTQGRFSVKHILTQKAFHLVISPVRTEDSATYYCAFMDSRSAERRADELIFGKGTRVTVEP.

This clone was recorded at least ten times. The chain couples TRDV1 to TRDJ1; TRDD3 matches at 13 bases. This CDR3 spans 25 amino acids. Germline CDR1 and CDR2: TSWWSYY and QGS. V trimming: 2 bases; J trimming: 2 bases; junction bases outside the gene matches: 29. The CDR3 nucleotides read TGTGCTCTTGGGGAAGGGGTAGCATCCTACTTCGGAACCTGTACTGGGGGATACGAAACCGATAAACTCATCTTT. It codes for CALGEGVASYFGTCTGGYETDKLIF.

This clone showed up just a few times. TCRdb has a much larger clone's protein, which differs at residue 7 from the translation of this DNA, likely because of a read error; what is shown is the protein translated from the DNA. This chain links TRDV1 with TRDJ1, with D possibly matching TRDD3 (8 bases). Germline V lookup: CDR1 TSWWSYY, CDR2 QGS. V lost 4 bases and J 0 bases, leaving 33 bases between the germline ends. The CDR3 runs 22 residues. CDR3 bases: TGTGCTCTTGGGGCCCTCGCCCTTCCTCCTTTACTGGGGGCCCCGTACACCGATAAACTCATCTTT. As protein: CALGALALPPLLGAPYTDKLIF.

This clone was recorded a few times. The chain employs TRDV1 and TRDJ1, with TRDD3 identical over 9 bases. Losses at the gene ends were 1 base for V and 0 bases for J; bases not matched to a gene: 24. The CDR3 spans 23 residues. The V gene's germline CDR1 is TSWWSYY and CDR2 QGS. CDR3 DNA: TGTGCTCTTGGGGAACCACCCTACGGGCCTACTGGGGGACACCCTCCGTACACCGATAAACTCATCTTT. It codes for CALGEPPYGPTGGHPPYTDKLIF.

This clone turned up a few times. Since a far larger clone is one base different, this is likely a read error. Other DNA sequences in the same sample also yield this CDR3. The chain links TRDV1 to TRDJ1, with 7 bases aligning to TRDD3. The CDR3 is made up of 22 amino acids. The germline V gene encodes CDR1 TSWWSYY and CDR2 QGS. V shed 0 bases and J 0 bases; nucleotides not matched to a gene: 22. The CDR3 DNA follows: TGTGCTCTTGGGGAACTAGTTCATTACTGGGGTATTTCATACGCGTACACCGATAAACTCATCTTT. It translates to CALGELVHYWGISYAYTDKLIF.

The table lists this clone with a few counts. The TCRdb record carries a much larger clone's protein, which differs from this DNA's translation at residue 13; a read error is the likely cause, and the protein listed here is the DNA translation. The CDR3 sequence: CALGEISLVTDKPIF. The DNA for the CDR3 is TGTGCTCTTGGGGAGATTTCCTTAGTCACCGATAAACCCATCTTT. V gene assignment gives TRDV1, but the J gene was left uncalled; whether TRDD3, the table's D call, matches the DNA was not checked. Germline CDR1 and CDR2: TSWWSYY and QGS. The CDR3 consists of 15 residues.

Of note for this clone: TCRdb's protein for this DNA is that of a much larger clone and differs from the translation at residue 13, likely a read error; the protein shown is the DNA translation. This chain links TRDV1 with TRDJ2, with 8 bases matching TRDD3. Here the J gene was assigned by germline matching of the DNA, as TCRdb has none. Trimming at V came to 4 bases and at J to 4 bases, leaving 17 bases not matched to a gene. Germline V gene lookup returns CDR1 TSWWSYY and CDR2 QGS. This CDR3 spans 19 amino acids. This CDR3 reads CALGASPPGGPASTAQLFF. In DNA form, the CDR3 reads TGTGCTCTTGGGGCGTCTCCTCCTGGGGGACCAGCTTCGACAGCACAACTCTTCTTT.

At least ten counts were recorded for this clone. Translating this DNA gives a protein that differs at residue 3 from the TCRdb one, which belongs to a much larger clone; a read error is likely, and the protein shown is this translation. This sequence joins TRDV2 and TRDJ1; 11 bases are a match to TRDD3. The J gene was missing in TCRdb and was found by matching the end of the DNA to germline. The CDR3 is made up of 17 amino acids. CDR1 GEAIGNYY and CDR2 EKD come from the germline V gene. The DNA of the CDR3 is TGTGCCCGTGACTCCTTACTGGGGGATAAGAACACCGATAAACTCATCTTT. Translating it yields CARDSLLGDKNTDKLIF.

This clone has just a few counts. The protein that TCRdb holds for this DNA derives from a much larger clone and differs from the translated DNA at residue 14, which likely indicates a read error; the protein shown here is translated from the DNA. The rearrangement links TRDV2 to TRDJ2; 10 positions match TRDD3. TCRdb is silent on the J gene; assignment here came from matching the DNA to germline. The CDR3 covers 19 residues. Germline CDR1 reads GEAIGNYY; CDR2 reads EKD. The CDR3 nucleotides are TGTGCCTGTGACCCCATAGGGGTGGGGGATACACCTTTGGCAGCACAACTCTTCTTT. It encodes CACDPIGVGDTPLAAQLFF.

This clone has ten or more counts. A much larger clone differs from this one at a single base, so this may be a read error. This sample also contains other DNA sequences that code for the same CDR3. The chain carries TRDV1 and TRDJ1; D gene unclear. This CDR3 region has 16 residues. V gave up 0 bases and J gave up 7 bases, with 18 bases separating them. Germline V gives CDR1 TSWWSYY, CDR2 QGS. CDR3 region: CALGELIPQKQGKLIF. CDR3 in DNA: TGTGCTCTTGGGGAACTCATCCCCCAAAAGCAGGGTAAACTCATCTTT.

This clone was counted a few times. A far larger clone is only one base removed, so a read error is likely. Distinct nucleotide sequences in the sample also encode this CDR3. The V call is TRDV3, the J call TRDJ1; perhaps TRDD2 as D (5 bases). Because TCRdb records no J gene, it was assigned here through a match of the DNA to germline. This CDR3 region has 15 residues. Germline CDR1 and CDR2: TVYSNPD and GDNSRS (reference sequence). Deletions cut 3 bases from V and 0 bases from J, with 17 bases between. CDR3 sequence (DNA): TGTGCCTTCAGTCCTTCAAATTGGTACACCGATAAACTCATCTTT. Protein product: CAFSPSNWYTDKLIF.

In the case of this clone: This DNA's translation differs at residue 13 from TCRdb's protein, which comes from a much larger clone; a read error is likely, and the protein shown is translated from the DNA. No J gene call was made, and the V gene is TRDV1. CDR1 is TSWWSYY, CDR2 QGS, per germline. The CDR3 totals 15 residues. Here the CDR3 DNA reads TGTGCCCTTGCCTTGGATCCGATAGGGACCGATAAACCCATCTTT. Its protein product is CALALDPIGTDKPIF.

On this clone itself: TCRdb's listed protein matches a much larger clone and diverges from this DNA's translation at residue 13, likely through a read error; the protein shown comes from the DNA. This chain links TRDV2 with TRDJ1; D is undetermined. CDR1 is GEAIGNYY, CDR2 EKD, per germline. The CDR3 consists of 15 residues. The CDR3 loop is CACDALQKITDKRIF. CDR3 nucleotide sequence: TGTGCCTGTGACGCCTTACAAAAGATTACCGATAAACGCATCTTT.

This clone was detected many times. TCRdb's listed protein matches a much larger clone and diverges from this DNA's translation at residue 13, likely through a read error; the protein shown comes from the DNA. The genes are TRDV2 and TRDJ1; TRDD2 is a possible D gene (5 bases). CDR3 length equals 15 residues. Germline V gene data show CDR1 as GEAIGNYY and CDR2 as EKD. CDR3 protein: CACDPLLLRADKPIF. The CDR3 DNA is TGTGCCTGTGACCCTCTACTCCTAAGGGCCGATAAACCCATCTTT.